This T cell receptor beta chain originates from a study of T cell responses to AZD1222 COVID-19 vaccine. Using immunoSEQ multiplex PCR, the repertoire was profiled, and TCRdb retains in-frame clones only, with some absent. The sample comprises approximately 150,000 clones, just over 90% of which are singletons, and roughly 4.5% rests with the top ten. In regard to this clone: Its antigen remains unknown.

CDR1 is MNHEY and CDR2 is SVGAGI in the germline V gene. J was trimmed by 2 bases and V by 6 bases; bases with no gene match: 8. This CDR3 is 15 amino acids long. Regarding the study as a whole: Of the AZD1222 recipients, only 6 or 7 were seropositive at baseline. Elevations in Spike-specific TCR breadth and depth followed administration of two AZD1222 doses. Dominant at 160-218 and 743-854, vaccine-associated CD4 TCRs also spanned spike. Clonal diversity may have been underestimated, and the donors were mostly white British, with more females than males.

The chain couples TRBV6-5 to TRBJ1-1, with 8 bases lining up with TRBD1. This receptor was identified in an adult in good health. The starting material was peripheral blood, obtained on day 0 of MenACWY control vaccination. The chain's CDR3 is CASSAGTGQNTEAFF. As DNA, the CDR3 is TGTGCCAGCAGCGCCGGGACAGGTCAAAACACTGAAGCTTTCTTT.